Detailed here is one T cell receptor (beta chain). The CDR3 covers 13 residues. The germline V and J ends were trimmed by 4 bases and 4 bases, with 10 bases remaining between them. Germline V lookup: CDR1 MNHEY, CDR2 SVGAGI. This entry belongs to a study of OX40 agonist ivuxolimab in advanced cancers. Repertoires were generated with immunoSEQ multiplex PCR, while TCRdb's copy carries only in-frame clones and drops some. Among over 90,000 clones listed, about 90% were seen once. The sequence came from an adult with an advanced solid tumor such as melanoma, head and neck, liver or kidney cancer. The specimen comprised CD4+ or CD8+ T cells sorted from blood, sampled in a trial of the OX40 agonist ivuxolimab. This chain joins TRBV6-5 and TRBJ1-2; perhaps TRBD1 as D (5 bases). The CDR3 bases are TGTGCCAGCAGTTTAAGACAGCTCTATGGCTACACCTTC. It is translated as CASSLRQLYGYTF.